Below, one TCR beta chain is given with its context. The germline V gene encodes CDR1 SQVTM and CDR2 ANQGSEA. This CDR3 has 12 residues. The data were taken from a study of blood T cell repertoires in COVID-19. In the study overall: Acute and convalescent COVID-19 samples came from the United States, Italy and Spain. T cells, B-cell-depleted T cells, or PBMCs provided the cDNA or gDNA that served as material.

Cohorts were based on clinical histories the participants reported. Per the original methods: Scientists estimated how many nucleated cells there were by amplifying reference gene primers. Only in-frame clones appear in the TCRdb table, and some are missing; sequencing was by immunoSEQ multiplex PCR. V, J and clone size are those of that table, while D and trimming were read from the DNA. The repertoire holds 250,000 to 300,000 clones, around 84% seen once, with about a sixth in the top ten. This receptor was identified in a man between 18 and 35 years old who had recovered from COVID-19. Sample: PBMCs or T cells enriched from blood (not recorded which). This chain links TRBV29-1 with TRBJ2-7, with D perhaps TRBD2 (5 bases). CDR3 DNA: TGCAGTGCGCGGTACGGGGACTACGAGCAGTACTTC. Translated: CSARYGDYEQYF.